The 27 T cell receptor beta chains listed next were all sequenced from one sample in a study of T cell responses to AZD1222 COVID-19 vaccine. Clones were sequenced by immunoSEQ multiplex PCR, and TCRdb holds only the in-frame ones, with some missing. The table shows approximately 110,000 clones, with roughly nine tenths occurring only once. The sequencing here drew on peripheral blood, taken on day 0 of AZD1222 vaccination. These TCRs come from an adult in good health.

This chain connects TRBV27 to TRBJ2-5; 13 bases match TRBD2. Unmatched junction bases numbered 3, after V lost 3 bases and J lost 5 bases. The CDR3 contains 15 residues. Germline CDR1 is MNHEY and CDR2 is SMNVEV (reference sequence). In DNA, the CDR3 is TGTGCCAGCAGTTTGACTAGCGGGAGGAGGGAGACCCAGTACTTC. Its protein is CASSLTSGRRETQYF.

This clone was recorded only once. This CDR3 is CASSQGGNTEAFF. DNA for the CDR3: TGTGCCAGCAGCCAGGGGGGGAACACTGAAGCTTTCTTT. V is TRBV6-6 and J is TRBJ1-1; 7 nucleotides agree with TRBD1. Germline assignment: CDR1 MNHNY and CDR2 SVGAGI (reference sequence). The CDR3 has 13 amino acids. V lost 6 bases, J lost 1 base, and 2 bases stayed unmatched.

The V and J genes are TRBV29-1 and TRBJ2-7, with D unresolved. CDR1 SQVTM and CDR2 ANQGSEA come from the germline V gene. The V end lost 1 base, the J end lost 2 bases, and 12 bases lay between the germline ends. The CDR3 totals 14 residues. CDR3 DNA: TGCAGCGTTGAAGGGTCTCGCAAGCCCTACGAGCAGTACTTC. It specifies CSVEGSRKPYEQYF.

The chain carries TRBV6-1 and TRBJ2-2; D tentatively reads TRBD1 or TRBD2 (5 bases each). The CDR3 runs to 14 residues. Germline V gene data show CDR1 as MNHNS and CDR2 as SASEGT. The V gene lost 10 bases and the J gene lost 4 bases, with 16 bases spanning the gap. The CDR3 region has the DNA TGTGCCACCGGACAAGGGACGGGCACCGGGGAGCTGTTTTTT. Protein: CATGQGTGTGELFF.

The V call is TRBV3-1 (or the pseudogene TRBV3-2), the J call TRBJ2-7, with no clear D. V lost 5 bases to trimming and J lost 2 bases, with 10 bases between them. The germline V gene encodes CDR1 LGHDT and CDR2 YNNKEL (reference sequence). The CDR3 covers 13 residues. The CDR3 region has the DNA TGTGCCAGCAGCTCACTTACAGCCTACGAGCAGTACTTC. Translated: CASSSLTAYEQYF.

The rearrangement joins TRBV24-1 to TRBJ2-5; 9 bases map to TRBD1. The V gene's germline CDR1 is KGHDR and CDR2 SFDVKD. This CDR3 comprises 15 residues. Germline trimming cut 4 bases from V and 4 bases from J; bases unmatched to any gene: 6. CDR3 sequence (DNA): TGTGCCACCAGTGAGGCCGGGACAGGGCGAGAGACCCAGTACTTC. This codes for CATSEAGTGRETQYF.

This chain uses TRBV7-2 with TRBJ1-6; tentative D call: TRBD1 (6 bases). Per germline, CDR1 SGHTA and CDR2 FQGNSA. The CDR3 is made up of 15 amino acids. Trimming removed 5 bases at V and 12 bases at J, with 20 bases between. CDR3 protein: CASSPGTGLSGPLHF. CDR3 bases: TGTGCCAGCAGCCCAGGCACAGGGTTATCAGGACCCCTCCACTTT.

The CDR3 sequence: CASNQGSGELFF. CDR3 in DNA: TGTGCCAGCAACCAGGGTTCAGGGGAGCTGTTTTTT. The chain has TRBV12-3 or TRBV12-4 and TRBJ2-2, with TRBD1 as a possible D gene (5 bases). The V end was cut by 7 bases, the J end by 8 bases, with 11 bases between. This CDR3 has 12 residues.

This clone has only one observation. The V and J genes are TRBV28 and TRBJ2-5, with 9 bases identical to TRBD2. Germline CDR1 MDHEN, CDR2 SYDVKM. This CDR3 comprises 15 residues. The J segment lost 3 bases and the V segment lost 0 bases, leaving 2 bases of the junction unmatched. The DNA of the CDR3 is TGTGCCAGCAGTTTATGGACTAGCGGAGAAGAGACCCAGTACTTC. It translates to CASSLWTSGEETQYF.

The chain has TRBV5-6 and TRBJ2-5, with TRBD1 matching over 8 bases. Germline loops: CDR1 SGHDT, CDR2 YYEEEE. V shed 4 bases, J shed 5 bases, and the junction held 7 bases outside the gene matches. CDR3 length equals 14 residues. The CDR3 reads CASSRTGNLETQYF. The CDR3 nucleotides are TGTGCCAGCAGCAGGACAGGGAATTTGGAGACCCAGTACTTC.

The V and J genes are TRBV4-1 and TRBJ2-1, with 12 bases identical to TRBD1. The germline CDR1 and CDR2 sequences are MGHRA and YSYEKL. This CDR3 has 16 residues. V trimming: 1 base; J trimming: 6 bases; junction bases outside the gene matches: 4. CDR3 DNA sequence: TGCGCCAGCAGCCAAGGGGACAGGGGGCCCCGCAATGAGCAGTTCTTC. Amino acid sequence: CASSQGDRGPRNEQFF.

The CDR3 protein is CASHSGGTGAEKLFF. CDR3 DNA: TGTGCCAGCCACTCGGGCGGGACAGGGGCTGAAAAACTGTTTTTT. The J gene is TRBJ1-4, the V gene TRBV28, with 10 bases matching TRBD1. After removal of 8 bases from V and 7 bases from J, the junction contained 10 bases not matched to a gene. The germline V gene has CDR1 MDHEN and CDR2 SYDVKM. This CDR3 has 15 amino acids.

The J gene is TRBJ1-5, the V gene TRBV6-5, with D tentatively TRBD1 (6 bases). Trimming pared 6 bases from V and 3 bases from J, leaving 15 bases between. Germline V lookup: CDR1 MNHEY, CDR2 SVGAGI. This CDR3 contains 15 residues. The CDR3 here is CASSLGQRPNQPQHF. Written as DNA, the CDR3 is TGTGCCAGCAGCCTGGGACAAAGACCCAATCAGCCCCAGCATTTT.

This clone was seen a few times. This sequence joins TRBV19 and TRBJ1-5, with D perhaps matching TRBD1 (5 bases). From germline, CDR1 is LNHDA and CDR2 SQIVND (reference sequence). The germline V and J ends were trimmed by 5 bases and 4 bases, with 15 bases remaining between them. This CDR3 contains 15 residues. In DNA, the CDR3 is TGTGCCAGTAGTGTCCGGGACGCTCTTAATCAGCCCCAGCATTTT. Translation: CASSVRDALNQPQHF.

The chain's CDR3 is CASSQDDVGGWADTQYF. DNA for the CDR3: TGTGCCAGCAGCCAGGACGATGTCGGGGGATGGGCAGATACGCAGTATTTT. The gene calls are TRBV4-2 and TRBJ2-3, with a tentative D call TRBD2 (6 bases). Trimming left V 3 bases short and J 4 bases short, with 20 bases between. In germline, CDR1 is LGHNA, CDR2 YNFKEQ. The CDR3 is 17 amino acids.

In DNA form, the CDR3 reads TGTGCCAGCAGTTCCCACCGGACGGACTACGAGCAGTACTTC. This codes for CASSSHRTDYEQYF. This rearrangement joins TRBV27 to TRBJ2-7; no firm D call. V was clipped by 4 bases and J by 3 bases, with 13 bases between them. This CDR3 is built from 14 residues. CDR1 is MNHEY, CDR2 SMNVEV, per germline (reference sequence).

This clone was seen only once. The chain uses TRBV19 and TRBJ2-7, with 7 positions matching TRBD2. Germline V gene data show CDR1 as LNHDA and CDR2 as SQIVND (reference sequence). This CDR3 contains 15 residues. V shed 6 bases, J shed 2 bases, and the junction held 10 bases outside the gene matches. The CDR3 sequence: CASRKWGGEPYEQYF. In DNA, the CDR3 is TGTGCCAGTAGGAAGTGGGGGGGGGAGCCCTACGAGCAGTACTTC.

The chain links TRBV27 to TRBJ2-2, with D possibly being TRBD1 (5 bases). The CDR3 has 15 amino acids. Germline V gene data show CDR1 as MNHEY and CDR2 as SMNVEV (reference sequence). The germline V and J ends were trimmed by 6 bases and 5 bases, with 16 bases remaining between them. The CDR3 DNA sequence: TGTGCCAGCAGCTCCCTGACAGAGCTAACCGGGGAGCTGTTTTTT. Residues: CASSSLTELTGELFF.

CDR3 in DNA: TGCGCCAGCAGCCGGGGGCAGGGATCGACTAACTATGGCTACACCTTC. Translated: CASSRGQGSTNYGYTF. V and J are TRBV5-1 and TRBJ1-2, with D perhaps matching TRBD1 (6 bases). Germline V gene data show CDR1 as SGHRS and CDR2 as YFSETQ. Trimming shortened V by 4 bases and J by 0 bases, and 16 bases separated the two germline ends. The CDR3 is made up of 16 amino acids. Looking up the rest from reference TRBV5-1 and TRBJ1-2 gives the full variable domain: KAGVTQTPRYLIKTRGQQVTLSCSPISGHRSVSWYQQTPGQGLQFLFEYFSETQRNKGNFPGRFSGRQFSNSRSEMNVSTLELGDSALYLCASSRGQGSTNYGYTFGSGTRLTVV.

This chain connects TRBV5-8 to TRBJ2-1; D call uncertain. With 1 base removed from V and 4 bases from J, the gap between germline ends came to 9 bases. This CDR3 has 14 amino acids. Germline V gene data show CDR1 as SGHTS and CDR2 as YDEGEE. CDR3 coding DNA: TGTGCCAGCAGCTTGACCCCTGAATACAATGAGCAGTTCTTC. Translating gives CASSLTPEYNEQFF.

This sequence joins TRBV11-3 and TRBJ2-7; D gene ambiguous. CDR1 SGHNT and CDR2 YENEEA come from the germline V gene. The CDR3 is 13 residues long. The V and J ends lost 1 base and 6 bases respectively, with 10 bases between them. The CDR3 loop is CASSLASLGEQYF. In nucleotides, the CDR3 is TGTGCCAGCAGCTTAGCCTCTCTAGGCGAGCAGTACTTC.

J is TRBJ2-1 and V is TRBV5-1; 8 nucleotides line up with TRBD2. Germline V CDR1 and CDR2: SGHRS, YFSETQ. J gave up 8 bases and V 2 bases, and 12 bases lay outside the gene matches. The CDR3 contains 16 residues. CDR3: CASSLLSGGAVDEQFF. The CDR3 DNA reads as TGCGCCAGCAGCTTATTATCCGGGGGGGCAGTAGATGAGCAGTTCTTC.

The chain has TRBV24-1 and TRBJ1-5, with D maybe TRBD1 (5 bases). There are 17 residues in the CDR3. Germline values: CDR1 KGHDR, CDR2 SFDVKD. Trimming took 5 bases from V and 0 from J, leaving 16 bases between them. The CDR3 is CATSAQGRGSSNQPQHF. The CDR3 bases are TGTGCCACCAGTGCTCAGGGACGGGGGTCTAGCAATCAGCCCCAGCATTTT.

The chain carries TRBV7-8 and TRBJ2-1, with 9 bases that match TRBD2. This CDR3 contains 16 residues. Unmatched junction bases numbered 6, after V lost 0 bases and J lost 6 bases. Germline CDR1 and CDR2: SGHVS and FQNEAQ. CDR3: CASSLAGVAGANEQFF. DNA for the CDR3: TGTGCCAGCAGCTTAGCCGGGGTAGCGGGGGCCAATGAGCAGTTCTTC. The full variable domain, rest sourced from reference TRBV7-8 and TRBJ2-1, is GAGVSQSPRYKVAKRGQDVALRCDPISGHVSLFWYQQALGQGPEFLTYFQNEAQLDKSGLPSDRFFAERPEGSVSTLKIQRTQQEDSAVYLCASSLAGVAGANEQFFGPGTRLTVL.

V and J are TRBV7-2 and TRBJ1-6; no firm D call. The germline V gene has CDR1 SGHTA and CDR2 FQGNSA. CDR3 length: 15 residues. V was clipped by 6 bases and J by 0 bases, with 9 bases between them. This CDR3 is CASRPVGSYNSPLHF. CDR3 nucleotides: TGTGCCAGCAGGCCCGTGGGCTCCTATAATTCACCCCTCCACTTT.

V gene TRBV19 combines with J gene TRBJ1-4; 7 bases map to TRBD1. Germline trimming cut 7 bases from V and 0 bases from J; bases unmatched to any gene: 2. Looked up from germline, CDR1 is LNHDA and CDR2 is SQIVND (reference sequence). The CDR3 consists of 14 residues. Here the CDR3 reads CASNGQATNEKLFF. The CDR3 region has the DNA TGTGCCAGTAACGGACAGGCAACTAATGAAAAACTGTTTTTT.

This sequence joins TRBV28 and TRBJ1-5; D ambiguous. This CDR3 region has 13 residues. Between the trimmed V and J ends, which lost 3 bases and 4 bases, there was a span of 7 bases. Germline V gives CDR1 MDHEN, CDR2 SYDVKM. CDR3 region: CASSLRKNQPQHF. For the CDR3, the DNA is TGTGCCAGCAGTTTGCGTAAAAATCAGCCCCAGCATTTT.